This TCR beta chain was recovered during a study of T cell repertoires in ileal Crohn's disease. Study overall: Biopsies of the neoterminal ileum at postoperative colonoscopy form M6 samples.

V was clipped by 3 bases and J by 3 bases; unmatched bases: 13. The germline gives CDR1 SGHRS, CDR2 YFSETQ. The CDR3 loop spans 17 amino acids. The protocol was immunoSEQ multiplex PCR, while the TCRdb copy is restricted to in-frame clones and leaves out a portion. Seen here are nearly 11,000 clones, approximately 72% observed once, and the top ten hold approximately 8%. Time point specified: neoterminal ileum biopsy at postoperative endoscopy, about 6 months after surgery. This clonotype was obtained from an adult with Crohn's disease. V is TRBV5-1 and J is TRBJ2-3; 7 bases are shared with TRBD2. The sequencing input was ileal tissue. The CDR3 nucleotides are TGCGCCAGCAGCTCCCTAAACCGCGGGAGCGGTACAGATACGCAGTATTTT. It is translated as CASSSLNRGSGTDTQYF.